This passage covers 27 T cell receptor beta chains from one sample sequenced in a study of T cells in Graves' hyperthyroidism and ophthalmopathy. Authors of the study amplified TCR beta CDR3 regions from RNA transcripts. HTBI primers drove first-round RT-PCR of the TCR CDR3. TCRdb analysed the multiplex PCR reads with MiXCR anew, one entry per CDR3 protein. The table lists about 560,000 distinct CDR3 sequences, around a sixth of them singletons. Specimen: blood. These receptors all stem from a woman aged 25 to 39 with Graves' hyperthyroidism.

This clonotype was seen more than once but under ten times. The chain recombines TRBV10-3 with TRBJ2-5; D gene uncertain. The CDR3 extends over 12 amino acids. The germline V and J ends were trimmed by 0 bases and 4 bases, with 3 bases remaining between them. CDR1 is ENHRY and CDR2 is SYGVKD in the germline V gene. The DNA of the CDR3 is TGTGCCATCAGTGAGTCCATAGAGACCCAGTACTTC. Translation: CAISESIETQYF.

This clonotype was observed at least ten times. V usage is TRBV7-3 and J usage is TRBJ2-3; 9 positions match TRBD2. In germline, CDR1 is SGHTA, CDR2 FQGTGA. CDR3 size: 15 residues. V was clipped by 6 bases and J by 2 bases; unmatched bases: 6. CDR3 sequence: CASSSSGVITDTQYF. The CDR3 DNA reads TGTGCCAGCAGTTCTAGCGGGGTAATCACAGATACGCAGTATTTT.

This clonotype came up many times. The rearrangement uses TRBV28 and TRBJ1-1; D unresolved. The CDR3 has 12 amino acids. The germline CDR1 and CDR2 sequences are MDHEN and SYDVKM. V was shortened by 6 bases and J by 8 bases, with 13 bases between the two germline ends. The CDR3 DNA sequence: TGTGCCAGCAGCGAAATGAGGGCCGAAGCTTTCTTT. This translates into CASSEMRAEAFF.

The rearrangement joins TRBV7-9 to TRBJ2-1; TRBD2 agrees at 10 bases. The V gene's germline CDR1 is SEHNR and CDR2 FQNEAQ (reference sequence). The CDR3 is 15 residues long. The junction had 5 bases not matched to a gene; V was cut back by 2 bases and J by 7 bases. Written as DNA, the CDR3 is TGTGCCAGCAGCTTAAGGGCTAGCGGGAGTAATGAGCAGTTCTTC. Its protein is CASSLRASGSNEQFF.

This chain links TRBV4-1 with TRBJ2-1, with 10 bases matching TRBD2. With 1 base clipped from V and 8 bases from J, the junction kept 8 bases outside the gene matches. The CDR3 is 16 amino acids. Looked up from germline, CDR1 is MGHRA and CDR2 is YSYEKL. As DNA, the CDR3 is TGCGCCAGCAGCCAAGGAGCTGCTAGCGGGAGCCATGAGCAGTTCTTC. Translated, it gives CASSQGAASGSHEQFF.

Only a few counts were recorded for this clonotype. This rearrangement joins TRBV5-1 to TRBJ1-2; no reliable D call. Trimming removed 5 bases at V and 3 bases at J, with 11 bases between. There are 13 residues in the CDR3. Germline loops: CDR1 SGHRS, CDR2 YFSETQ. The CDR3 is CASRAGSHYGYTF. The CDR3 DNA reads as TGCGCCAGCAGGGCCGGGAGCCACTATGGCTACACCTTC.

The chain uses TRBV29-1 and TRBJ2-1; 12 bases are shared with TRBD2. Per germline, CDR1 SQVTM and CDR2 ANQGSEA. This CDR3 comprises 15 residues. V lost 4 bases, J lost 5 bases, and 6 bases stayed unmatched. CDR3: CSVVASGRVNNEQFF. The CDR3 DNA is TGCAGCGTTGTTGCTAGCGGGAGGGTGAACAATGAGCAGTTCTTC.

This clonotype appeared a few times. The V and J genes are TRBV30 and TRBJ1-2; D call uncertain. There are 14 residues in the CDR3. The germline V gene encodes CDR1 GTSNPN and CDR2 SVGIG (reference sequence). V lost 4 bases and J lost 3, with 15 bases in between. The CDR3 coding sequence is TGTGCCTGGACGGTATGGAACAGAGACTATGGCTACACCTTC. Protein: CAWTVWNRDYGYTF.

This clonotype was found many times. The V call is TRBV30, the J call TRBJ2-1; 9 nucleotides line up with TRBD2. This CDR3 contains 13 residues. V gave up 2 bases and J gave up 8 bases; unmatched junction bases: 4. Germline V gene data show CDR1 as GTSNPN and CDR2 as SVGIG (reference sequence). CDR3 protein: CAWSLAGIYEQFF. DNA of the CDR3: TGTGCCTGGAGTCTAGCGGGAATCTATGAGCAGTTCTTC.

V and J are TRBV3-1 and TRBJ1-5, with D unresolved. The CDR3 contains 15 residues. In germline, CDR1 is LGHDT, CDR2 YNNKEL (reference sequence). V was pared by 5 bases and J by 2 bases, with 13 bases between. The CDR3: CASSGKYNGNQPQHF. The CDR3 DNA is TGTGCCAGCAGCGGTAAATATAATGGCAATCAGCCCCAGCATTTT. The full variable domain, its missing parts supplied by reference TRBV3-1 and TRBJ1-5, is DTAVSQTPKYLVTQMGNDKSIKCEQNLGHDTMYWYKQDSKKFLKIMFSYNNKELIINETVPNRFSPKSPDKAHLNLHINSLELGDSAVYFCASSGKYNGNQPQHFGDGTRLSIL.

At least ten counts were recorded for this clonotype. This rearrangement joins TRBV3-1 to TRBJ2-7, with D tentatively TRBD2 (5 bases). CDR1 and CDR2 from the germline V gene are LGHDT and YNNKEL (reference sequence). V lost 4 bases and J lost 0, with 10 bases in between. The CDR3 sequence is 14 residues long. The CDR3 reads CASSPDLVSYEQYF. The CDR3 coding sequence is TGTGCCAGCAGCCCGGACTTGGTCTCCTACGAGCAGTACTTC.

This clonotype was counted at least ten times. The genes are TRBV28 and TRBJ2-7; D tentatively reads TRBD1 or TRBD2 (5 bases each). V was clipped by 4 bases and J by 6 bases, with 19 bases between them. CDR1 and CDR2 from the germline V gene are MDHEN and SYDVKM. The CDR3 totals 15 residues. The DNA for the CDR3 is TGTGCCAGCAGTTCACCGGGACCTCGGGTTTTCGAGCAGTACTTC. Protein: CASSSPGPRVFEQYF.

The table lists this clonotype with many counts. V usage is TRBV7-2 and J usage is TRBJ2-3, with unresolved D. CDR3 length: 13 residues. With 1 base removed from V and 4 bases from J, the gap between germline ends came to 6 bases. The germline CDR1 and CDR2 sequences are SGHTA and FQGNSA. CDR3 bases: TGTGCCAGCAGCTTAGTTACATCAGATACGCAGTATTTT. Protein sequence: CASSLVTSDTQYF.

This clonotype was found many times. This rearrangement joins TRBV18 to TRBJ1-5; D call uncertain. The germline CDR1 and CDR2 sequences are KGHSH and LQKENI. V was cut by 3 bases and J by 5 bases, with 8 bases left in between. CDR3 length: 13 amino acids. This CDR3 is CASSPGEDQPQHF. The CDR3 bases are TGTGCCAGCTCACCTGGCGAGGATCAGCCCCAGCATTTT.

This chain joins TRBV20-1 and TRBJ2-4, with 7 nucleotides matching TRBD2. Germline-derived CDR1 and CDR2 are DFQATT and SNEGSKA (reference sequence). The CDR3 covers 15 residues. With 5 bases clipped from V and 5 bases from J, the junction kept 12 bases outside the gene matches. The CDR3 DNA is TGCAGTGCTGACGGGCTGGCGGGAGTGGAAAACATTCAGTACTTC. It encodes CSADGLAGVENIQYF.

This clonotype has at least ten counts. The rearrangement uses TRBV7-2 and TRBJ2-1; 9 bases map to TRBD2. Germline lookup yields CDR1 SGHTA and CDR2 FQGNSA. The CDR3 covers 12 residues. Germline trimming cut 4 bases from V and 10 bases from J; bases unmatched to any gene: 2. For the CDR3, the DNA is TGTGCCAGCAGCTGGACTAGCGCGGAGCAGTTCTTC. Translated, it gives CASSWTSAEQFF.

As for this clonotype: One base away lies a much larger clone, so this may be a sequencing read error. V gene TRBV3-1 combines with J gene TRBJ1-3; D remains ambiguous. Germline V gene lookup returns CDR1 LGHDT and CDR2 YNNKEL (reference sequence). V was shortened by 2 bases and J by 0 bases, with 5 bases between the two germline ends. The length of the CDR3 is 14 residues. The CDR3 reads CASSQRSSGNTIYF. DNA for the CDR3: TGTGCCAGCAGCCAACGAAGCTCTGGAAACACCATATATTTT.

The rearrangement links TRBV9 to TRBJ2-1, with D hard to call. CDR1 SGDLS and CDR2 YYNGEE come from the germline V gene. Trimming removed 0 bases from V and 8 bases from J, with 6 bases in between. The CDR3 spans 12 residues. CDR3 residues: CASSVEDHEQFF. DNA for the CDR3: TGTGCCAGCAGCGTAGAGGATCATGAGCAGTTCTTC.

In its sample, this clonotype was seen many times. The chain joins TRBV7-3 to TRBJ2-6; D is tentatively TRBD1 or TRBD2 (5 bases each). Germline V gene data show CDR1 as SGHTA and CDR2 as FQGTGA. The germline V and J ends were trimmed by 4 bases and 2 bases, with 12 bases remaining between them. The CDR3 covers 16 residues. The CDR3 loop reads CASSYLRGAGANVLTF. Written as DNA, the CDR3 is TGTGCCAGCAGCTATTTGAGGGGCGCTGGGGCCAACGTCCTGACTTTC.

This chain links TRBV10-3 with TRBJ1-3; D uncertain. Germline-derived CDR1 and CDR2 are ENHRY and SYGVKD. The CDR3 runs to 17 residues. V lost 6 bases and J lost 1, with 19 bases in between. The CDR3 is CAIRRTATETSGNTIYF. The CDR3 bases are TGTGCCATCAGAAGGACCGCAACGGAGACTTCTGGAAACACCATATATTTT.

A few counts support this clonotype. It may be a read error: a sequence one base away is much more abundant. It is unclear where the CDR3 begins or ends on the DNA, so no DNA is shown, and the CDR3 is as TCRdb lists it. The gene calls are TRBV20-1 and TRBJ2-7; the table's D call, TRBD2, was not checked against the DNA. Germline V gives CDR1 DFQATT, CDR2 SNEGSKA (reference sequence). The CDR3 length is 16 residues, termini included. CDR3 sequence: CSARVGSGTFSYEQHF.

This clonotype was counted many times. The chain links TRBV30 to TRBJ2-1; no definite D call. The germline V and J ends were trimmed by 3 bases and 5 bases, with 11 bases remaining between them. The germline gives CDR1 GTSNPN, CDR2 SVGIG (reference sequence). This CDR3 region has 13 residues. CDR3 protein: CAWSNGQNNEQFF. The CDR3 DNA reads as TGTGCCTGGAGCAACGGGCAAAACAATGAGCAGTTCTTC.

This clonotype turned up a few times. The DNA for the CDR3 is TGTGCCAGCAGCCAAGGTCGACAGGGTACCCACGAGCAGTACTTC. It specifies CASSQGRQGTHEQYF. V and J are TRBV4-2 and TRBJ2-7; 7 nucleotides agree with TRBD1. J gave up 5 bases and V 1 base, and 8 bases lay outside the gene matches. Germline V gene lookup returns CDR1 LGHNA and CDR2 YNFKEQ. The CDR3 is 15 residues long.

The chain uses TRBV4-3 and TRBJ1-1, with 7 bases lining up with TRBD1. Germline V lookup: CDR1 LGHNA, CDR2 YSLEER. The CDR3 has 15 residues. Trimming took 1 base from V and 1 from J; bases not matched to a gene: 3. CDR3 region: CASSQGAGGNTEAFF. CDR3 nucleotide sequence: TGCGCCAGCAGCCAAGGGGCAGGGGGGAACACTGAAGCTTTCTTT.

CDR3 sequence reads: CASSKGTPNTEAFF. CDR3 nucleotides: TGTGCCAGCAGCAAGGGGACCCCGAACACTGAAGCTTTCTTT. This rearrangement joins TRBV6-4 to TRBJ1-1; tentative D call: TRBD1 (5 bases). The germline V gene encodes CDR1 MRHNA and CDR2 SNTAGT. The V end lost 6 bases, the J end lost 1 base, and 12 bases lay between the germline ends. The CDR3 covers 14 residues.

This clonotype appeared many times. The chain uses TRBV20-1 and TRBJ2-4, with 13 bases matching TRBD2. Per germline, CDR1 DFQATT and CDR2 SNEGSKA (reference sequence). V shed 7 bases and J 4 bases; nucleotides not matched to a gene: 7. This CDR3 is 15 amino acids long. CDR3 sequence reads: CSGDPGLAGKNIQYF. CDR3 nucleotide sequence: TGCAGTGGGGACCCGGGACTAGCGGGAAAAAACATTCAGTACTTC.

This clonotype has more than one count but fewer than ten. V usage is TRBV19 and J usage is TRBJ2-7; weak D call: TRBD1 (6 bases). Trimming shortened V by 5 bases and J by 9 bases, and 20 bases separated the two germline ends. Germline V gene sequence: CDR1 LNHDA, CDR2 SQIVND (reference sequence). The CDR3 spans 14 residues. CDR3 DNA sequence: TGTGCCAGTAGTGTCGGCAGGGGCTACGAGGGGCAGTACTTC. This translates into CASSVGRGYEGQYF.